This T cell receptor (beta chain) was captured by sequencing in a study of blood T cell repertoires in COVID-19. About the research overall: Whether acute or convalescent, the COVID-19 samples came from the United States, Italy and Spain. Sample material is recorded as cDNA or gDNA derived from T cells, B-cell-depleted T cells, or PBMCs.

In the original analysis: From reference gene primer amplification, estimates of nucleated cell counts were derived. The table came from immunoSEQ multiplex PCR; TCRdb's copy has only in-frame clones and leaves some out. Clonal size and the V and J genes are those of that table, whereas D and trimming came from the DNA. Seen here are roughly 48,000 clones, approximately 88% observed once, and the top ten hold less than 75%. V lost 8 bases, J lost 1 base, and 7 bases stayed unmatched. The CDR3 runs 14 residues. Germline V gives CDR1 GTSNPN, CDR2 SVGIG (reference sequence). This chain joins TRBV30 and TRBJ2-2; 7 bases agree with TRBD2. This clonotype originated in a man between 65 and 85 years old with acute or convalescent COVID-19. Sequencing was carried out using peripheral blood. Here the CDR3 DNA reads TGTGCCCTCCCGAAGCGGGAGAACACCGGGGAGCTGTTTTTT. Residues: CALPKRENTGELFF.